This TCR beta chain emerged from a study of blood T cell repertoires in COVID-19. Study as a whole: Sites in the United States, Italy and Spain provided acute and convalescent COVID-19 samples.

Trimming shortened V by 4 bases and J by 5 bases, and 18 bases separated the two germline ends. From germline, CDR1 is MNHNS and CDR2 SASEGT. The CDR3 has 16 residues. The data were produced by immunoSEQ multiplex PCR, yet TCRdb's version contains in-frame clones alone and is incomplete. The table shows fewer than 200,000 clones, with 88% occurring only once. The sample consisted of PBMCs or T cells enriched from blood (not recorded which). The chain links TRBV6-1 to TRBJ1-5; D perhaps matches TRBD1 (6 bases). The source is a woman younger than 30 who had recovered from COVID-19. CDR3 nucleotides: TGTGCCAGCAGTGCCTACCTAGGGGGGGCTTATCAGCCCCAGCATTTT. Its protein product is CASSAYLGGAYQPQHF.